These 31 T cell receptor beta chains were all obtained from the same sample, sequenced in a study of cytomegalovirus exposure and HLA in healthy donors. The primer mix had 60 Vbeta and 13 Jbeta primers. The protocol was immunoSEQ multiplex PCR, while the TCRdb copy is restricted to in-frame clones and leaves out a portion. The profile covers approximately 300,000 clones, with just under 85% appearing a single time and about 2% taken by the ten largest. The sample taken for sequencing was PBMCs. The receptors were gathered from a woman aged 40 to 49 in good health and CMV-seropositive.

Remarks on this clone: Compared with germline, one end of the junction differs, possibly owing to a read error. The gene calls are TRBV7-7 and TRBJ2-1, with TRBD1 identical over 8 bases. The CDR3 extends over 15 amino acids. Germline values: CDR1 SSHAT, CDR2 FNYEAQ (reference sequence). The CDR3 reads CASSLTGAPYNEQFF. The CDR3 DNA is TGTGCTAGCAGCTTGACAGGGGCGCCCTACAATGAGCAGTTCTTC.

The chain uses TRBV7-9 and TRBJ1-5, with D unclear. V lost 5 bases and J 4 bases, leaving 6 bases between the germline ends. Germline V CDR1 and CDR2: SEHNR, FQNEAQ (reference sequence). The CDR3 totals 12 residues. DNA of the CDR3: TGTGCCAGCAGCCCCCCGAATCAGCCCCAGCATTTT. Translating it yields CASSPPNQPQHF.

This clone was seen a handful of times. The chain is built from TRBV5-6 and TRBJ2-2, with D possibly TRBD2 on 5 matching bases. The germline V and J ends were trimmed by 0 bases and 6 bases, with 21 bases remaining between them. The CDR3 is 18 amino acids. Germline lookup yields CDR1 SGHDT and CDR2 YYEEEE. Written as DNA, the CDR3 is TGTGCCAGCAGCTTGGGGAGGCGATCGTGGAGTGGTGCCGGGGAGCTGTTTTTT. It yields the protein CASSLGRRSWSGAGELFF. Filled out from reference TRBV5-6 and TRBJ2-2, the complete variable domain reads DAGVTQSPTHLIKTRGQQVTLRCSPKSGHDTVSWYQQALGQGPQFIFQYYEEEERQRGNFPDRFSGHQFPNYSSELNVNALLLGDSALYLCASSLGRRSWSGAGELFFGEGSRLTVL.

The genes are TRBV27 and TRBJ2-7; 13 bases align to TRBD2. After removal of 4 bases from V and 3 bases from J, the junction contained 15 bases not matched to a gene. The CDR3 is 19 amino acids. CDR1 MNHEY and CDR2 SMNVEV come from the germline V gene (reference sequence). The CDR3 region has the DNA TGTGCCAGCAGTTCGCCGACAGTCGGACTAGCGGGAGTAGGCTACGAGCAGTACTTC. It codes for CASSSPTVGLAGVGYEQYF.

CDR3 coding DNA: TGTGCCAGCAGTTTGAAGGGGGAGACCGGGGAGCTGTTTTTT. Translated, it gives CASSLKGETGELFF. The rearrangement uses TRBV28 and TRBJ2-2; D possibly corresponds to TRBD1 (6 bases). Trimming took 3 bases from V and 5 from J, leaving 10 bases between them. The CDR3 contains 14 residues. CDR1 is MDHEN and CDR2 is SYDVKM in the germline V gene.

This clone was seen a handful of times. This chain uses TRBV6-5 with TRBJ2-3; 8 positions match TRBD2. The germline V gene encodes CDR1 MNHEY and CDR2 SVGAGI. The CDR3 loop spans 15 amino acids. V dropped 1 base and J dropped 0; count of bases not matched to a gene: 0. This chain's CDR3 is CASSYLAGSTDTQYF. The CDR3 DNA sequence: TGTGCCAGCAGTTACTTAGCGGGAAGCACAGATACGCAGTATTTT.

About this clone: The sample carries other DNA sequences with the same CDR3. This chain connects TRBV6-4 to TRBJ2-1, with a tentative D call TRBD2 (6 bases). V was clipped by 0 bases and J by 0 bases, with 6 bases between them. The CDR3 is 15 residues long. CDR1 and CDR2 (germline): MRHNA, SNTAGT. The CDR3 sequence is CASSDSSGSYNEQFF. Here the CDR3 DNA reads TGTGCCAGCAGTGACTCTAGCGGCTCCTACAATGAGCAGTTCTTC.

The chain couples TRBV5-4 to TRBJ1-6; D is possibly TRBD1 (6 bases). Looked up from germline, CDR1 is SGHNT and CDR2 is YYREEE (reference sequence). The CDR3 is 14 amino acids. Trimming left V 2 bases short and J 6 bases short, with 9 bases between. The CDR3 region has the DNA TGTGCCAGCAGCTTAAGGGGGAGTAATTCACCCCTCCACTTT. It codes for CASSLRGSNSPLHF.

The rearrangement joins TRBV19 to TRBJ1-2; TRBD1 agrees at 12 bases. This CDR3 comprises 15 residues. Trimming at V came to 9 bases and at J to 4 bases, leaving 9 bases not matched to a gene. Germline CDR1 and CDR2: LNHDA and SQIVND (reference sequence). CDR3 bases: TGTGCCAGCCACCCCGGGACAGGGGGCATCTATGGCTACACCTTC. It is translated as CASHPGTGGIYGYTF. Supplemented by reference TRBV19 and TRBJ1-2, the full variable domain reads DGGITQSPKYLFRKEGQNVTLSCEQNLNHDAMYWYRQDPGQGLRLIYYSQIVNDFQKGDIAEGYSVSREKKESFPLTVTSAQKNPTAFYLCASHPGTGGIYGYTFGSGTRLTVV.

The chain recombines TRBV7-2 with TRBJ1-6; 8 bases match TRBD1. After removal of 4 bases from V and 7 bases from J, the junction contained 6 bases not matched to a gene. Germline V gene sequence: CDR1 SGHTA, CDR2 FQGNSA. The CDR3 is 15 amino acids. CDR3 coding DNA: TGTGCCAGCAGCTCCGTCCAGGGGGCCAATTCACCCCTCCACTTT. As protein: CASSSVQGANSPLHF.

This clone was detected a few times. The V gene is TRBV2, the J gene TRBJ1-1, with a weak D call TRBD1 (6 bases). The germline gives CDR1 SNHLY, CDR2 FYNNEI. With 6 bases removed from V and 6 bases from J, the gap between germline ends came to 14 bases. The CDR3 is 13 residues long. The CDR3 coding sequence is TGTGCCAGCAGCAGGGGAGGGAAGGCTGAAGCTTTCTTT. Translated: CASSRGGKAEAFF.

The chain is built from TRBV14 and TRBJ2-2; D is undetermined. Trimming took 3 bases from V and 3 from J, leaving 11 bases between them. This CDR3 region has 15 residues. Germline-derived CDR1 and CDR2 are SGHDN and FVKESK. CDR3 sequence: CASSHSLPYTGELFF. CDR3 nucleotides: TGTGCCAGCAGCCACTCCCTACCGTACACCGGGGAGCTGTTTTTT.

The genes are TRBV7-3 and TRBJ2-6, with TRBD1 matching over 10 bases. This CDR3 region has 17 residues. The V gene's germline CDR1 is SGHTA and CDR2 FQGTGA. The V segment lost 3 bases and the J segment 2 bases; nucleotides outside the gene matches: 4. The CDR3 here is CASSFDRGLTGANVLTF. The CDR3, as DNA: TGTGCCAGCAGCTTCGACAGGGGGCTAACTGGGGCCAACGTCCTGACTTTC.

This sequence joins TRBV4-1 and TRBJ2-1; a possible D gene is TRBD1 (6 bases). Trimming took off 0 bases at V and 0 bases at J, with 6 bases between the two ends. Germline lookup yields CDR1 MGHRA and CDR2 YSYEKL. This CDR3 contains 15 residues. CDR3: CASSQEQGSYNEQFF. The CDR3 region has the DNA TGCGCCAGCAGCCAAGAACAGGGCTCCTACAATGAGCAGTTCTTC.

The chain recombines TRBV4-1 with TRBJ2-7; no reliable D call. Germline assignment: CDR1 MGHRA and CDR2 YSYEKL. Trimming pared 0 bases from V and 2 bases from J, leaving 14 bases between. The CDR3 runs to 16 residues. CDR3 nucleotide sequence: TGCGCCAGCAGCCAAGATCCCGGGTTTCGGGCCTACGAGCAGTACTTC. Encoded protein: CASSQDPGFRAYEQYF.

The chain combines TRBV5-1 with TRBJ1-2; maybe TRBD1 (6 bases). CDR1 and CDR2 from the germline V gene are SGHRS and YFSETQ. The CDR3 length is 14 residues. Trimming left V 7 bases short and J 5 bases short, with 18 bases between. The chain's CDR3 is CASGITQGSYGYTF. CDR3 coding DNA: TGCGCCAGCGGGATTACACAGGGATCTTATGGCTACACCTTC.

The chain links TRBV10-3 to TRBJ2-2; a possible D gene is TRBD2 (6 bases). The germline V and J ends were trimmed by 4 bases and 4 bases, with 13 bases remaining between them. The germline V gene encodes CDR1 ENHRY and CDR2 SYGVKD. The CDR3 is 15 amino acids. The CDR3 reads CAISVSGGITGELFF. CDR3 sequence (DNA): TGTGCCATCAGTGTTAGCGGTGGTATCACCGGGGAGCTGTTTTTT.

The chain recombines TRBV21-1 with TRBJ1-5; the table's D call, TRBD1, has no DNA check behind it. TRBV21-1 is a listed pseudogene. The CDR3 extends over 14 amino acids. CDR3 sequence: CASRQGRSHQPQHF. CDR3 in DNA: TGTGCCAGCCGACAGGGGCGCTCCCATCAGCCCCAGCATTTT.

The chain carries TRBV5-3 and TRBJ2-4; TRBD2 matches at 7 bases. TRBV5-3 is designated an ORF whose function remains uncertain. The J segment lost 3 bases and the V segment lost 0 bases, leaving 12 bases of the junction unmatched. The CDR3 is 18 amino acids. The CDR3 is CARSLGLADRWGKNIQYF. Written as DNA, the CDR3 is TGTGCCAGAAGCTTGGGGCTAGCGGATAGGTGGGGCAAAAACATTCAGTACTTC.

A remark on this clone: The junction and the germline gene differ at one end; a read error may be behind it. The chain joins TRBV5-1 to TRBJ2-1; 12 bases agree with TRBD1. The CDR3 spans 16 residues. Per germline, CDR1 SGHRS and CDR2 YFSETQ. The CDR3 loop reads CASSYGDRGRRAEGIF. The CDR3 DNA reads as TGCGCCAGCAGCTATGGGGACAGGGGGCGCCGCGCAGAAGGGATCTTC.

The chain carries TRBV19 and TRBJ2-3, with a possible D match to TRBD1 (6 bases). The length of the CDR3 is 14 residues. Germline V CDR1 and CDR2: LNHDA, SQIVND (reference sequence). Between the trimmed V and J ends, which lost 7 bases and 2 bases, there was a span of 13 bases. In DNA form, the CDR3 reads TGTGCCAGTAACAGGGCCAGGAACACAGATACGCAGTATTTT. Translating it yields CASNRARNTDTQYF.

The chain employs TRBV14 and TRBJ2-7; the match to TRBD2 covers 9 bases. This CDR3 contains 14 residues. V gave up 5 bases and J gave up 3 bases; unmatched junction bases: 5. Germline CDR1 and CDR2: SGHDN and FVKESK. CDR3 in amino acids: CASSIAGVSYEQYF. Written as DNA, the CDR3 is TGTGCCAGCAGCATAGCGGGAGTTAGCTACGAGCAGTACTTC.

The CDR3 loop reads CASRLNTGELFF. As DNA, the CDR3 is TGTGCCAGCAGACTTAACACCGGGGAGCTGTTTTTT. The V gene is TRBV28, the J gene TRBJ2-2; D unresolved. The CDR3 runs 12 residues. Trimming removed 6 bases from V and 2 bases from J, with 4 bases in between. The germline CDR1 and CDR2 sequences are MDHEN and SYDVKM. Using reference TRBV28 and TRBJ2-2 for the parts outside the CDR3, the full variable domain is DVKVTQSSRYLVKRTGEKVFLECVQDMDHENMFWYRQDPGLGLRLIYFSYDVKMKEKGDIPEGYSVSREKKERFSLILESASTNQTSMYLCASRLNTGELFFGEGSRLTVL.

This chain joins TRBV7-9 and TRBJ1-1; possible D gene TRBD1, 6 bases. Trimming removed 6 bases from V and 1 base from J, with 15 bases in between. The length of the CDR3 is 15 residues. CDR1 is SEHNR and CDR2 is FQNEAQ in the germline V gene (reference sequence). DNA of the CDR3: TGTGCCAGCAGTCTTAAGAGGGGGACGAACACTGAAGCTTTCTTT. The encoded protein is CASSLKRGTNTEAFF.

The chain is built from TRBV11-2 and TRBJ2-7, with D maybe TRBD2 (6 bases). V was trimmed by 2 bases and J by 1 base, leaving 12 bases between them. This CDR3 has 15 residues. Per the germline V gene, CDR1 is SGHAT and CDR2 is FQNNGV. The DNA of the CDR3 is TGTGCCAGCAGCTTATTTGTGGGAGGATCCTACGAGCAGTACTTC. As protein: CASSLFVGGSYEQYF.

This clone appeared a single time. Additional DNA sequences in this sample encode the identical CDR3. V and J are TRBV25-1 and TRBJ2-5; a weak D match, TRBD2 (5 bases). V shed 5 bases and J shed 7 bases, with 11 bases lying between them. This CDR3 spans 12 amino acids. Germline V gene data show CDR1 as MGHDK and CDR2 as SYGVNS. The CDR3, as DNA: TGTGCCAGCAGTAGTCCTGGAGGGACCCAGTACTTC. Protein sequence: CASSSPGGTQYF.

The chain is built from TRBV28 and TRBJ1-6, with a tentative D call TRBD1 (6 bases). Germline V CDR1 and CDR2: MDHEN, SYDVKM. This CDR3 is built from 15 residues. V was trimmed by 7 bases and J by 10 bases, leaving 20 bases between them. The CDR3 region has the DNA TGTGCCAGCATTTATGGGGGGGCCGGGCAATCACCCCTCCACTTT. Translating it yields CASIYGGAGQSPLHF.

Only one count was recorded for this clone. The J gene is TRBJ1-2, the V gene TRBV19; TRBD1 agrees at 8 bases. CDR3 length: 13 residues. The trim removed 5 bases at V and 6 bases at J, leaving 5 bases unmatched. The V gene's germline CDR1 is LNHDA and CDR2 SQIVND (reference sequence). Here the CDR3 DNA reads TGTGCCAGTAGTGCGACAGGGGTAGATGGCTACACCTTC. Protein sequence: CASSATGVDGYTF.

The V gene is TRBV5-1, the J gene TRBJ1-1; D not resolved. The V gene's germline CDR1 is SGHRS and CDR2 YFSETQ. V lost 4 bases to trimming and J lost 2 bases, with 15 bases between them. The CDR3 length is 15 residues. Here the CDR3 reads CASSRATATNTEAFF. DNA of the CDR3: TGCGCCAGCAGCAGAGCGACGGCGACTAACACTGAAGCTTTCTTT.

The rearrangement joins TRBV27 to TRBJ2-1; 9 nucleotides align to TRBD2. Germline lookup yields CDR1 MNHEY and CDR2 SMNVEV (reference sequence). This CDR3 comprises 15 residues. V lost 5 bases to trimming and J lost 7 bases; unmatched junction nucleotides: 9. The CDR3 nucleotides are TGTGCCAGCAGTCCGACCGCGGGAGGGGCAAATGAGCAGTTCTTC. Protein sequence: CASSPTAGGANEQFF.

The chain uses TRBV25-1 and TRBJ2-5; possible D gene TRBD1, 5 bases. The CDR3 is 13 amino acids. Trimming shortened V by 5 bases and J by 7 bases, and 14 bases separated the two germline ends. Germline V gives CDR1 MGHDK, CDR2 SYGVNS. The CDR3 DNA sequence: TGTGCCAGCAGTCCCCAGACCCAGGGGACCCAGTACTTC. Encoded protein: CASSPQTQGTQYF.